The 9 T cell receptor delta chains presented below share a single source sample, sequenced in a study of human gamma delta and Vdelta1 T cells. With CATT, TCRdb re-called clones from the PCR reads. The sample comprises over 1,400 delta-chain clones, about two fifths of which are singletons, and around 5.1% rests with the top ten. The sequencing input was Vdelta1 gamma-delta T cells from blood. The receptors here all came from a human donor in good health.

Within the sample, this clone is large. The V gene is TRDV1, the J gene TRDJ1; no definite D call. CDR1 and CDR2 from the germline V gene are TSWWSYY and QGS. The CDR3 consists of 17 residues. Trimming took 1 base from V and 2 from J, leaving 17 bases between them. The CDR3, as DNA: TGTGCTCTTGGGGAACATGCCCCACGAATTGGGACCGATAAACTCATCTTT. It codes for CALGEHAPRIGTDKLIF.

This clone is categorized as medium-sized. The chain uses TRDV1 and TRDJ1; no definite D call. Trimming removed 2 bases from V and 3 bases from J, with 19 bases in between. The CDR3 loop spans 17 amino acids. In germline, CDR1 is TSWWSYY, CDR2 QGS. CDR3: CALGESPLLKGSDKLIF. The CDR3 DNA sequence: TGTGCTCTTGGGGAATCTCCCCTCTTAAAGGGGTCCGATAAACTCATCTTT.

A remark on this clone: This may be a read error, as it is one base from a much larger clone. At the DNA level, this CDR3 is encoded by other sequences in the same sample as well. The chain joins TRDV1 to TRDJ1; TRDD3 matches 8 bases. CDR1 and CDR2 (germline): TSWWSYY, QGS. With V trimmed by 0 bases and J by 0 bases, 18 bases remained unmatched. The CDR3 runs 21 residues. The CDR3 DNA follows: TGTGCTCTTGGGGAACTATCATGTACTGGGGGCTTCGAATACTACACCGATAAACTCATCTTT. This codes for CALGELSCTGGFEYYTDKLIF.

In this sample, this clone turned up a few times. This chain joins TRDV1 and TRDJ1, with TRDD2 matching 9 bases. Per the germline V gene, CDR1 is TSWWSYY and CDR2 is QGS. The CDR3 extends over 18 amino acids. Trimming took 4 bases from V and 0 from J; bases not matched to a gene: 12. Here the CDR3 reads CALGVSFLPLWYTDKLIF. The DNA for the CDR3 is TGTGCTCTTGGGGTCTCCTTCCTACCCCTTTGGTACACCGATAAACTCATCTTT.

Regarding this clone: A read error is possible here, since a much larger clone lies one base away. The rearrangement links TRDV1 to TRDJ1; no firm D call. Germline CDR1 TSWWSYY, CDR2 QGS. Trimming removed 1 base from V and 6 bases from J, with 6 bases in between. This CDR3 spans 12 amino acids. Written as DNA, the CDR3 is TGTGCTCTTGGGGAACCTCAACATAAACTCATCTTT. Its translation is CALGEPQHKLIF.

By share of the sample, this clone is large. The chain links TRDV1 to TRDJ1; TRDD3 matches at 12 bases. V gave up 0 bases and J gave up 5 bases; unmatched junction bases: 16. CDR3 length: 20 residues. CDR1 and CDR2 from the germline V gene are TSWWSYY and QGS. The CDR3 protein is CALGELPPYVLGDTADKLIF. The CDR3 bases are TGTGCTCTTGGGGAACTCCCTCCTTACGTACTGGGGGATACAGCAGATAAACTCATCTTT.

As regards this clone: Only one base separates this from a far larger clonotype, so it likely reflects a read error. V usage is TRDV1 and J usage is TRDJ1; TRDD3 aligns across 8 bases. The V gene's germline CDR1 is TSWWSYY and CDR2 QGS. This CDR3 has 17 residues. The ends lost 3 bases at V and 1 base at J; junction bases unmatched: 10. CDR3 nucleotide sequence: TGTGCTCTTGGGGATTTTACTGGGGGTACCCGCACCGATAAACTCATCTTT. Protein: CALGDFTGGTRTDKLIF.

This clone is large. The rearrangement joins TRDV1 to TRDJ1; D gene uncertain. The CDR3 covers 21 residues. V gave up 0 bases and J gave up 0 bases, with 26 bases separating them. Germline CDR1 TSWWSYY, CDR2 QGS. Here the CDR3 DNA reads TGTGCTCTTGGGGAACTCCCACCGACTAGGACCGGTCTAGGGTACACCGATAAACTCATCTTT. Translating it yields CALGELPPTRTGLGYTDKLIF.

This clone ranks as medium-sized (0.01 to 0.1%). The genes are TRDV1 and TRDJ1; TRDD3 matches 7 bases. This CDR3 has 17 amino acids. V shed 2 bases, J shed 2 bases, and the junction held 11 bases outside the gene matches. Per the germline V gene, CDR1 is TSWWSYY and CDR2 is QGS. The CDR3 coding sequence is TGTGCTCTTGGGGAAAATCGCGGGGGATCAAGGACCGATAAACTCATCTTT. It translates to CALGENRGGSRTDKLIF.